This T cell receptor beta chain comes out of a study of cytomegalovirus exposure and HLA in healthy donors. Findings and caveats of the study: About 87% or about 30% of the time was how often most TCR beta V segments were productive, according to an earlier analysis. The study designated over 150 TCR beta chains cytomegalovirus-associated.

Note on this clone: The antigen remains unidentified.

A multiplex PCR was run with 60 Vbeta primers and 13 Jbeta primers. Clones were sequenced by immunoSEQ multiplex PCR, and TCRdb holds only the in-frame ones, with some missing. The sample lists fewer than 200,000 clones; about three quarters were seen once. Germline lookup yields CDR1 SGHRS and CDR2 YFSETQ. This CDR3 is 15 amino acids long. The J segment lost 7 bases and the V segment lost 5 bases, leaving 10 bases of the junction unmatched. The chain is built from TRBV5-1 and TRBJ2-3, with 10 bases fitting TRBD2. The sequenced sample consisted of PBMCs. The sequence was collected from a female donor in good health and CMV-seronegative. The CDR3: CASRDVLAGENTQYF. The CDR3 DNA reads TGCGCCAGCAGGGATGTGCTAGCGGGGGAAAATACGCAGTATTTT. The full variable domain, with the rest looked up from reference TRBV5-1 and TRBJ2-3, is KAGVTQTPRYLIKTRGQQVTLSCSPISGHRSVSWYQQTPGQGLQFLFEYFSETQRNKGNFPGRFSGRQFSNSRSEMNVSTLELGDSALYLCASRDVLAGENTQYFGPGTRLTVL.